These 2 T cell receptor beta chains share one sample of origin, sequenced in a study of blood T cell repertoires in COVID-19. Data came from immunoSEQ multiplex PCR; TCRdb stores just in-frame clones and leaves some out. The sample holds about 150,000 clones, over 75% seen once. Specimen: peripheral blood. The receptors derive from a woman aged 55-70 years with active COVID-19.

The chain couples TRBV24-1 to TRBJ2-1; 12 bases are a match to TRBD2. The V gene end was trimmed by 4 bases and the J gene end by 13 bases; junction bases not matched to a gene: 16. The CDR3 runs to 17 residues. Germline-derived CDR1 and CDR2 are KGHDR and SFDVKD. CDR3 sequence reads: CATSDQPGLAGAGNQFF. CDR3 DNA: TGTGCCACCAGTGACCAACCGGGACTAGCGGGCGCCGGGAACCAGTTCTTC.

The CDR3 coding sequence is TGTGCCAGCAGCCCAGGGGCCACCGCCCCAGATACGCAGTATTTT. It encodes CASSPGATAPDTQYF. This chain uses TRBV4-2 with TRBJ2-3; TRBD1 might be the D (6 bases). V was trimmed by 4 bases and J by 4 bases, leaving 15 bases between them. CDR1 is LGHNA and CDR2 is YNFKEQ in the germline V gene. CDR3 length: 15 amino acids.